The T cell receptor (beta chain) under discussion was sequenced for a study of early T cells in non-severe SARS-CoV-2 infection. Study-wide background: Sequencing of bulk RNA from unsorted whole blood was done, without chain pairing.

As concerns this clonotype: The antigen is unknown.

In germline, CDR1 is ENHRY, CDR2 SYGVKD. Germline trimming cut 2 bases from V and 6 bases from J; bases unmatched to any gene: 5. The CDR3 totals 15 residues. Study findings and constraints: CD4 and private specificities were missed by VDJdb matching, which favored anti-spike CD8 responses.

Unique molecular identifiers were affixed to single, distinct cDNA molecules. TCRdb passed the 5' RACE reads through MiXCR, listing each CDR3 protein once. The sample lists approximately 120,000 distinct CDR3 sequences; more than 13% were seen once. The receptor's source is an adult who was a healthcare worker with PCR-confirmed SARS-CoV-2 infection or an uninfected control (not recorded which). Sequencing was carried out using whole blood. The chain joins TRBV10-3 to TRBJ2-2, with 8 bases aligning to TRBD1. The DNA for the CDR3 is TGTGCCATCAGTGAGGTGGACAGGGCCTCCGGGGAGCTGTTTTTT. Protein product: CAISEVDRASGELFF.